The rows below give T cell receptor beta chains drawn from one sample of a study of blood T cells in healthy people across ages. TCRdb ran MiXCR on the 5' RACE reads and lists one entry per CDR3 protein. The data hold 600,000 to 650,000 distinct CDR3 sequences, with roughly 50% observed a single time. The specimen was blood. The origin of the receptors is a man between 60 and 75 years old in good health. The CDR3 runs from the conserved cysteine through the conserved F or W. D genes are given only for firm matches. Rows give clone size only sometimes, using once, few, many, or a class for an expanded clone.

clone_size: once; j_call: TRBJ2-7; v_call: TRBV28; d_call: .; cdr3_nt: TGTGCCAGCACGAGGGGGGCGCCCTACGAGCAGTACTTC; cdr3_aa: CASTRGAPYEQYF
clone_size: .; j_call: TRBJ2-1; v_call: TRBV5-1; d_call: TRBD1; cdr3_nt: TGCGCCAGCAGCACACAGGGGGCGGACTACAATGAGCAGTTCTTC; cdr3_aa: CASSTQGADYNEQFF
clone_size: few; j_call: TRBJ1-5; v_call: TRBV7-2; d_call: .; cdr3_nt: TGTGCCAGCAGCCCGACCGCAACGGGGCAGCCCCAGCATTTT; cdr3_aa: CASSPTATGQPQHF
clone_size: .; j_call: TRBJ2-3; v_call: TRBV7-8; d_call: .; cdr3_nt: TGTGCCAGCAGCCCCCCGGGACTCCACACAGATACGCAGTATTTT; cdr3_aa: CASSPPGLHTDTQYF
clone_size: .; j_call: TRBJ2-5; v_call: TRBV5-1; d_call: .; cdr3_nt: TGCGCCAGCAGCTTGGTCGCGGGGTTCGAGGAGACCCAGTACTTC; cdr3_aa: CASSLVAGFEETQYF
clone_size: .; j_call: TRBJ2-3; v_call: TRBV4-1; d_call: .; cdr3_nt: TGCGCCAGCAGCCAGTTGACAGAGAACACAGATACGCAGTATTTT; cdr3_aa: CASSQLTENTDTQYF
clone_size: .; j_call: TRBJ1-4; v_call: TRBV28; d_call: .; cdr3_nt: TGTGCCAGCAGTTCCGAGGGGCTGGTTAATGAAAAACTGTTTTTT; cdr3_aa: CASSSEGLVNEKLFF
clone_size: .; j_call: TRBJ2-1; v_call: TRBV9; d_call: .; cdr3_nt: TGTGCCAGCAGCGTAGGGGCGTTGTCCGAGCAGTTCTTC; cdr3_aa: CASSVGALSEQFF
clone_size: once; j_call: TRBJ1-2; v_call: TRBV10-3; d_call: .; cdr3_nt: TGTGCCATCAGGGATGCGTCCAGGGGACTAATCTATGGCTACACCTTC; cdr3_aa: CAIRDASRGLIYGYTF
clone_size: .; j_call: TRBJ2-5; v_call: TRBV29-1; d_call: TRBD2; cdr3_nt: TGCAGCGTTGAGGCGGGGGGTTGGAAGACCCAGTACTTC; cdr3_aa: CSVEAGGWKTQYF
clone_size: few; j_call: TRBJ2-5; v_call: TRBV7-2; d_call: TRBD1; cdr3_nt: TGTGCCAGCAGCACGACTACAGGGGTAGAGACCCAGTACTTC; cdr3_aa: CASSTTTGVETQYF
clone_size: .; j_call: TRBJ2-5; v_call: TRBV4-1; d_call: .; cdr3_nt: TGCGCCAGCAGCCAAGTTTCAGGGATCAGAGGAGAGACCCAGTACTTC; cdr3_aa: CASSQVSGIRGETQYF
clone_size: .; j_call: TRBJ2-5; v_call: TRBV25-1; d_call: .; cdr3_nt: TGTGCCTGCAGTGAAGAGGTTCAAGGGACCCAGTACTTC; cdr3_aa: CACSEEVQGTQYF
clone_size: .; j_call: TRBJ2-1; v_call: TRBV20-1; d_call: .; cdr3_nt: TGCAGTGCATTGAGACGCCTCAATGAGCAGTTCTTC; cdr3_aa: CSALRRLNEQFF
clone_size: .; j_call: TRBJ2-5; v_call: TRBV3-1; d_call: TRBD2; cdr3_nt: TGTGCCAGCAGCCGCAATCGACTCGCCGGGGGGAGAGAGACCCAGTACTTC; cdr3_aa: CASSRNRLAGGRETQYF
clone_size: .; j_call: TRBJ1-5; v_call: TRBV5-5; d_call: TRBD1; cdr3_nt: TGTGCCAGCAGTCAAGGGGGCTCTCAGCCCCAGCATTTT; cdr3_aa: CASSQGGSQPQHF
clone_size: .; j_call: TRBJ2-7; v_call: TRBV20-1; d_call: TRBD2; cdr3_nt: TGCAGTGCTCTTCGGGGGACTAGCGGGGACGAGCAGTACTTC; cdr3_aa: CSALRGTSGDEQYF
clone_size: few; j_call: TRBJ2-1; v_call: TRBV29-1; d_call: TRBD2; cdr3_nt: TGCAGCGTTGAACGGACTAGCGGGGGGAGCTCCTACAATGAGCAGTTCTTC; cdr3_aa: CSVERTSGGSSYNEQFF
clone_size: few; j_call: TRBJ2-1; v_call: TRBV5-6; d_call: .; cdr3_nt: TGTGCCAGCAGCTTGGGCCGTCGGGGGCAGTTCTTC; cdr3_aa: CASSLGRRGQFF
clone_size: .; j_call: TRBJ2-1; v_call: TRBV11-2; d_call: TRBD1; cdr3_nt: TGTGCCAGCAGCTTGGACAGGGATGAGCAGTTCTTC; cdr3_aa: CASSLDRDEQFF
clone_size: .; j_call: TRBJ1-6; v_call: TRBV9; d_call: .; cdr3_nt: TGTGCCAGCAGCGACGGGACGGACGTCGGAAGCTCCTATAATTCACCCCTCCACTTT; cdr3_aa: CASSDGTDVGSSYNSPLHF
clone_size: few; j_call: TRBJ1-6; v_call: TRBV27; d_call: TRBD1; cdr3_nt: TGTGCCAGCAGTGGGACAGGGCCCTCACCCCTCCACTTT; cdr3_aa: CASSGTGPSPLHF